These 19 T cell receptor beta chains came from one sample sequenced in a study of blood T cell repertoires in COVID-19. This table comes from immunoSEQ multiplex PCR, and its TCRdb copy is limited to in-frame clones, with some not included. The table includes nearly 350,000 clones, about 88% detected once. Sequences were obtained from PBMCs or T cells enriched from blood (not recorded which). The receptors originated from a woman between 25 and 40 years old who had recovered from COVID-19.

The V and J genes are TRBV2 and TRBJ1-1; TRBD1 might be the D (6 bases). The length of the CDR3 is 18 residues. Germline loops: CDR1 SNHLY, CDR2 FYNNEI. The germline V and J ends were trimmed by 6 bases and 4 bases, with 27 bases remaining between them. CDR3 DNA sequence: TGTGCCAGCAGCCCCACAAACCGGGCGGGGGGCCGGGGCACTGAAGCTTTCTTT. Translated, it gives CASSPTNRAGGRGTEAFF.

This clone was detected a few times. The CDR3 sequence: CASSLSGVRYNEQFF. CDR3 bases: TGTGCCAGCAGCTTGTCCGGGGTTCGCTACAATGAGCAGTTCTTC. The chain recombines TRBV5-8 with TRBJ2-1; the D gene is possibly TRBD2 (5 bases). The CDR3 has 15 amino acids. The V gene lost 1 base and the J gene lost 3 bases, with 11 bases spanning the gap. The V gene's germline CDR1 is SGHTS and CDR2 YDEGEE. Using reference TRBV5-8 and TRBJ2-1 for the parts outside the CDR3, the full variable domain is EAGVTQSPTHLIKTRGQQATLRCSPISGHTSVYWYQQALGLGLQFLLWYDEGEERNRGNFPPRFSGRQFPNYSSELNVNALELEDSALYLCASSLSGVRYNEQFFGPGTRLTVL.

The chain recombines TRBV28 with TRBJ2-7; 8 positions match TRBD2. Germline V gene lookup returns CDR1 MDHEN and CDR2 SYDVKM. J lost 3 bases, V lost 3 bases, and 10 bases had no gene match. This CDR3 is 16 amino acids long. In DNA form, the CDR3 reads TGTGCCAGCAGTTTCCCTCAGGTAGCGGGACACTACGAGCAGTACTTC. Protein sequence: CASSFPQVAGHYEQYF. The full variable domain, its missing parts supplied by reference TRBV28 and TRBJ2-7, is DVKVTQSSRYLVKRTGEKVFLECVQDMDHENMFWYRQDPGLGLRLIYFSYDVKMKEKGDIPEGYSVSREKKERFSLILESASTNQTSMYLCASSFPQVAGHYEQYFGPGTRLTVT.

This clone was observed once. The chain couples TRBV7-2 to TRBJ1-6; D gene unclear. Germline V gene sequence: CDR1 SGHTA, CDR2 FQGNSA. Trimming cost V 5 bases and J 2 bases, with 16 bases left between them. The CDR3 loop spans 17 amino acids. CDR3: CASSSRAAGTYNSPLHF. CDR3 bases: TGTGCCAGCAGCAGCCGGGCGGCCGGGACCTATAATTCACCCCTCCACTTT.

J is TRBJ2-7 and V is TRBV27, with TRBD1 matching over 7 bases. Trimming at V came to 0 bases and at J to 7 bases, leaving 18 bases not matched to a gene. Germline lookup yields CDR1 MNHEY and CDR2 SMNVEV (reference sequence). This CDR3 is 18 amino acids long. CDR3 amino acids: CASSLSPGQPTPTKEQYF. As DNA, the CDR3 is TGTGCCAGCAGTTTATCGCCGGGACAGCCCACCCCGACTAAGGAGCAGTACTTC.

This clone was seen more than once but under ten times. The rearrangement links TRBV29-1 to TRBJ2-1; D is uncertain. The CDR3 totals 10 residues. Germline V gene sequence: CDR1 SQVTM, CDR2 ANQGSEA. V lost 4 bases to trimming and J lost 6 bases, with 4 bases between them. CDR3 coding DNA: TGCAGCGTTGGGAGCAATGAGCAGTTCTTC. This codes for CSVGSNEQFF.

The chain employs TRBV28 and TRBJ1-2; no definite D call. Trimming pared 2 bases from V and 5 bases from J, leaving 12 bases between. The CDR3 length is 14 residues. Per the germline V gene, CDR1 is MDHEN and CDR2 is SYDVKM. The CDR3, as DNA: TGTGCCAGCAGTTTAGGGAGACACACATATGGCTACACCTTC. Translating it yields CASSLGRHTYGYTF.

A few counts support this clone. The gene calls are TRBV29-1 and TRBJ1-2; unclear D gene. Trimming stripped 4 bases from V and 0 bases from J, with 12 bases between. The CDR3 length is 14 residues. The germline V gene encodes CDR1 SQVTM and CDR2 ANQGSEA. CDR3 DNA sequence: TGCAGCGTTGGGGCGAGACTAGCTAACTATGGCTACACCTTC. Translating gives CSVGARLANYGYTF.

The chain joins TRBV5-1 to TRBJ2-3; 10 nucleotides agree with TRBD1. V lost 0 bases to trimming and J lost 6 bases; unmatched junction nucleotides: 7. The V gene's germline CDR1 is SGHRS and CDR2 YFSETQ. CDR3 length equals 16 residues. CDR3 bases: TGCGCCAGCAGCTTGGCCGGGACAGGGGCTGGGGATACGCAGTATTTT. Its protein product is CASSLAGTGAGDTQYF.

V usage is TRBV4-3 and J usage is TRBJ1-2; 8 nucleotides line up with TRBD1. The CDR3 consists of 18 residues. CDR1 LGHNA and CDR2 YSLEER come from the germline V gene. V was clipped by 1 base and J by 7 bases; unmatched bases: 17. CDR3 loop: CASSQVGQGFFVGRGYTF. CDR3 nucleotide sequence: TGCGCCAGCAGCCAAGTCGGACAGGGTTTTTTCGTTGGTCGTGGCTACACCTTC.

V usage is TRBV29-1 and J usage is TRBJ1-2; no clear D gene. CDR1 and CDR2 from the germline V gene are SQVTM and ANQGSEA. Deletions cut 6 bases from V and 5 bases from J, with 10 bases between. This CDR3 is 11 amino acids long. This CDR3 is CSVPRQYGYTF. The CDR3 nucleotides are TGCAGCGTGCCGAGGCAGTATGGCTACACCTTC.

Here the CDR3 DNA reads TGCGCCAGCATGGACATAACTAGCACAGATACGCAGTATTTT. This sequence encodes CASMDITSTDTQYF. V gene TRBV5-1 combines with J gene TRBJ2-3; tentatively, D is TRBD1 (5 bases). Germline CDR1 is SGHRS and CDR2 is YFSETQ. V was trimmed by 6 bases and J by 0 bases, leaving 11 bases between them. The CDR3 consists of 14 residues.

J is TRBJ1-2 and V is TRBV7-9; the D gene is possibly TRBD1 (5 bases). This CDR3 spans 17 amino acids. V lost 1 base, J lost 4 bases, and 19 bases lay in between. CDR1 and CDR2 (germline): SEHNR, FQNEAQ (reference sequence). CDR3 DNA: TGTGCCAGCAGCTTAGTTGGTAGCCGGACGACAGCCTATGGCTACACCTTC. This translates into CASSLVGSRTTAYGYTF.

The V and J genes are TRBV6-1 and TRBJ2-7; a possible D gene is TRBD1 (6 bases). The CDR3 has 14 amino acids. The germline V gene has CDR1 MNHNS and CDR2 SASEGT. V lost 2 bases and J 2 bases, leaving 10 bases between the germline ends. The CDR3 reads CASSEWTDPYEQYF. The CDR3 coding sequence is TGTGCCAGCAGTGAATGGACAGATCCCTACGAGCAGTACTTC.

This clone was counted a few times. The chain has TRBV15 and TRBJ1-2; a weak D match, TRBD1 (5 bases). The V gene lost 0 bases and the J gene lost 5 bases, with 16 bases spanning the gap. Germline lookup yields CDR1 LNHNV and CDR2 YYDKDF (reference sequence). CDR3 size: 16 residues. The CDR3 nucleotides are TGTGCCACCAGCAGAGATCGGTCAGGGTCCCTATATGGCTACACCTTC. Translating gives CATSRDRSGSLYGYTF.

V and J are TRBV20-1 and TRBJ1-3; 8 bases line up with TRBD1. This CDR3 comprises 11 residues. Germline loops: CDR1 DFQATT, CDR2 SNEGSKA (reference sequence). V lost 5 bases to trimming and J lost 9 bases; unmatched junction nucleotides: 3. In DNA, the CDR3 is TGCAGTGCTCGGACAGGGCCCACCATATATTTT. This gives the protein CSARTGPTIYF.

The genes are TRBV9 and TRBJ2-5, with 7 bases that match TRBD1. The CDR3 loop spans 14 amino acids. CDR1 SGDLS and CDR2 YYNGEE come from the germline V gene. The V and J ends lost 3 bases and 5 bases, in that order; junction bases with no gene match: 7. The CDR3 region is CASSGGGDGETQYF. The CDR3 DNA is TGTGCCAGCAGCGGAGGGGGCGACGGGGAGACCCAGTACTTC.

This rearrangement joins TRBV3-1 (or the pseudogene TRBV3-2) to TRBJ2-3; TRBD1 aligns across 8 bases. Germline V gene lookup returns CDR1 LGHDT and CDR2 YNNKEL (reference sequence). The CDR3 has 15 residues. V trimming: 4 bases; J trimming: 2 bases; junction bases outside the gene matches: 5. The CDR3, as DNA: TGTGCCAGCAGCCGAGACAGGGGTAACACAGATACGCAGTATTTT. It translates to CASSRDRGNTDTQYF.

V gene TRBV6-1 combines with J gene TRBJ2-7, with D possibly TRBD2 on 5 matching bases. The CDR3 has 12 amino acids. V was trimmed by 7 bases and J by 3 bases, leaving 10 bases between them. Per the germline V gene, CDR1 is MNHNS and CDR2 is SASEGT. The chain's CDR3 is CASNQAGYEQYF. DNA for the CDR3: TGTGCCAGCAACCAGGCGGGCTACGAGCAGTACTTC.